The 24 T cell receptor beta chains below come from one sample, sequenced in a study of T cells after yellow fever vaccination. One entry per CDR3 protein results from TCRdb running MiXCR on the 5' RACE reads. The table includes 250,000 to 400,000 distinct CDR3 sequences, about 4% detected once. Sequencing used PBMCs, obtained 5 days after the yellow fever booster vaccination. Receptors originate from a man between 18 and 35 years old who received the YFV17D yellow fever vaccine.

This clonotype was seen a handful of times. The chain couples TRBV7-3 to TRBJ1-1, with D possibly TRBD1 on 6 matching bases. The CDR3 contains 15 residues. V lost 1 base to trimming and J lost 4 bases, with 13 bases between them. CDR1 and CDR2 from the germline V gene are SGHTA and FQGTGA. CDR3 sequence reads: CASSLRGGRGTEAFF. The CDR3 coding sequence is TGTGCCAGCAGCTTAAGGGGGGGCCGTGGCACTGAAGCTTTCTTT.

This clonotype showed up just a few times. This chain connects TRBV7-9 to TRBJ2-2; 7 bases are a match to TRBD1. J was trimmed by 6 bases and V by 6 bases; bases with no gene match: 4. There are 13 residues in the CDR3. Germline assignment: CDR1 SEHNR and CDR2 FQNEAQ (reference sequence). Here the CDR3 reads CASRQTGPGELFF. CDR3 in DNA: TGTGCCAGCAGACAGACAGGGCCCGGGGAGCTGTTTTTT. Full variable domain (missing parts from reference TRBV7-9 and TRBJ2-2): DTGVSQNPRHKITKRGQNVTFRCDPISEHNRLYWYRQTLGQGPEFLTYFQNEAQLEKSRLLSDRFSAERPKGSFSTLEIQRTEQGDSAMYLCASRQTGPGELFFGEGSRLTVL.

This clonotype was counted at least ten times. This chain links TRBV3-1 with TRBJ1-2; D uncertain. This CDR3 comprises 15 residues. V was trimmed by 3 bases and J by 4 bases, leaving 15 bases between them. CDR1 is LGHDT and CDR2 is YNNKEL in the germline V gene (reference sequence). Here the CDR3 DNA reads TGTGCCAGCAGCCAGACGACAAGGCGGGGCTATGGCTACACCTTC. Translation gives CASSQTTRRGYGYTF.

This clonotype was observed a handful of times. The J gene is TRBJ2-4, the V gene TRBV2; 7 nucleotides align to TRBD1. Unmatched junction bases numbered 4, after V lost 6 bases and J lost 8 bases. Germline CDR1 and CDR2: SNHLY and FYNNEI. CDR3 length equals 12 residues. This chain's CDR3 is CASSYQGDIQYF. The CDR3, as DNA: TGTGCCAGCAGCTACCAGGGGGACATTCAGTACTTC. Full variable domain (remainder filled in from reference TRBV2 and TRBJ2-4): EPEVTQTPSHQVTQMGQEVILRCVPISNHLYFYWYRQILGQKVEFLVSFYNNEISEKSEIFDDQFSVERPDGSNFTLKIRSTKLEDSAMYFCASSYQGDIQYFGAGTRLSVL.

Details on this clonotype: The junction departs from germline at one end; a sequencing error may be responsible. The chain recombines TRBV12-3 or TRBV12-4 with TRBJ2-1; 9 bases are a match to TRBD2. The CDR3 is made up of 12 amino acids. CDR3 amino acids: CASSSLGRGGLF. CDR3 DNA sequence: TGTGCCAGCAGCTCCCTTGGGCGGGGGGGCCTCTTC.

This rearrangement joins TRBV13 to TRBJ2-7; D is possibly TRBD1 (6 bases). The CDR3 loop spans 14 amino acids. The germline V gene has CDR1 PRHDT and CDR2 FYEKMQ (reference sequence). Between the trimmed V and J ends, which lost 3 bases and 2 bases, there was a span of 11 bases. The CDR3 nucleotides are TGTGCCAGCAGCTTCTACAGGGAAGCCTACGAGCAGTACTTC. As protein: CASSFYREAYEQYF.

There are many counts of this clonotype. This CDR3 is CASSSPGGPHQDTQYF. CDR3 DNA sequence: TGTGCCAGCAGCTCCCCGGGGGGCCCCCACCAAGATACGCAGTATTTT. The chain has TRBV11-3 and TRBJ2-3; a weak D match, TRBD2 (7 bases). V dropped 4 bases and J dropped 5 bases, with 19 bases sitting between them. The CDR3 consists of 16 residues. Germline V gene data show CDR1 as SGHNT and CDR2 as YENEEA.

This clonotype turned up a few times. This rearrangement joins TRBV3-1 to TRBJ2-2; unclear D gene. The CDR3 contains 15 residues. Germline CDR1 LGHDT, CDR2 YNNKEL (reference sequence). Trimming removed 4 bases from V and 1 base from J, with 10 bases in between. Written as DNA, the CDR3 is TGTGCCAGCAGCCGTATGGGCGGGAACACCGGGGAGCTGTTTTTT. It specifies CASSRMGGNTGELFF.

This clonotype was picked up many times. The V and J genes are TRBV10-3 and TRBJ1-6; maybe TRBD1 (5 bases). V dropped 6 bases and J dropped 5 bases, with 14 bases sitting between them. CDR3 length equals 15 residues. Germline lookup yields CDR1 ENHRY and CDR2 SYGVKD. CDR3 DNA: TGTGCCATCAGAGACCGGGACGGACATAATTCACCCCTCCACTTT. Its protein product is CAIRDRDGHNSPLHF.

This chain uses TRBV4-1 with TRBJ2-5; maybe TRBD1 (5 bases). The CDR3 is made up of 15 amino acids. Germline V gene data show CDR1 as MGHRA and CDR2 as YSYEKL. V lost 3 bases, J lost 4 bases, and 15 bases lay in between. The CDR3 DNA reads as TGCGCCAGCAGCCAGGCCCCTGATGGGGCAGAGACCCAGTACTTC. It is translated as CASSQAPDGAETQYF.

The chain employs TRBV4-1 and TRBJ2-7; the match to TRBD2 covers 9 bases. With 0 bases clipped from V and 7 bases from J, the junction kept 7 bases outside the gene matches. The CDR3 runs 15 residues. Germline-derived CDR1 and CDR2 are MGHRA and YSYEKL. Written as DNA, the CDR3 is TGCGCCAGCAGCCAAGAACAGGGGCTAGCGGGAGAGCAGTACTTC. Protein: CASSQEQGLAGEQYF.

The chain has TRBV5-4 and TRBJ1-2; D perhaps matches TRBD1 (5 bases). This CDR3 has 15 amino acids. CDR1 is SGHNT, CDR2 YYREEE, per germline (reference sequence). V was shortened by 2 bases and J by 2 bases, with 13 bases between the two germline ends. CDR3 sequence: CASSLGHPRNYGYTF. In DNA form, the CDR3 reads TGTGCCAGCAGCTTAGGACACCCACGCAACTATGGCTACACCTTC.

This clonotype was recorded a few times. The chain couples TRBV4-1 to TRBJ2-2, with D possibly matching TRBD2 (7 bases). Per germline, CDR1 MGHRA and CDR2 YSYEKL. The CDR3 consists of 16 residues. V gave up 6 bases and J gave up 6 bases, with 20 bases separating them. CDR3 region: CASRGGGRFVAGELFF. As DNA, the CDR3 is TGCGCCAGCAGAGGGGGGGGGCGCTTTGTGGCCGGGGAGCTGTTTTTT.

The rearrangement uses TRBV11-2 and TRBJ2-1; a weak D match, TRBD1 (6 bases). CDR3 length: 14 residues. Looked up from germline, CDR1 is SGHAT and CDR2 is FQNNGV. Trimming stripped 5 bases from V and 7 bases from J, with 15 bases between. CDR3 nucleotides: TGTGCCAGCAGCAGTATCAGGGGTCAGAATGAGCAGTTCTTC. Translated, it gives CASSSIRGQNEQFF.

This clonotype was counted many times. The CDR3 DNA is TGCGCCAGCAGCCAAGTCCGAACAGTCAATGAAAAACTGTTTTTT. This encodes CASSQVRTVNEKLFF. The chain couples TRBV4-3 to TRBJ1-4; D is uncertain. This CDR3 region has 15 residues. The germline V gene has CDR1 LGHNA and CDR2 YSLEER. V shed 1 base and J shed 5 bases, with 11 bases lying between them.

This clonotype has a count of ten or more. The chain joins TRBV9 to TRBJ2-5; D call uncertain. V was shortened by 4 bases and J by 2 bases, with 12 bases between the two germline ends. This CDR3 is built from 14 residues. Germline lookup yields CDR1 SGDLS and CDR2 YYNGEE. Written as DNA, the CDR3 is TGTGCCAGCAGCCCCGTGGGATTGCAAGAGACCCAGTACTTC. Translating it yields CASSPVGLQETQYF.

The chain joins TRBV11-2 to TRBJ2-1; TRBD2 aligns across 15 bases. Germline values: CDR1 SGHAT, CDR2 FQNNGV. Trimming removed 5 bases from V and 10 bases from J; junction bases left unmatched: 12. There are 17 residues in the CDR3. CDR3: CASSPWTSGGAGKEQFF. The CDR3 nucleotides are TGTGCCAGCAGCCCTTGGACTAGCGGGGGGGCAGGGAAAGAGCAGTTCTTC.

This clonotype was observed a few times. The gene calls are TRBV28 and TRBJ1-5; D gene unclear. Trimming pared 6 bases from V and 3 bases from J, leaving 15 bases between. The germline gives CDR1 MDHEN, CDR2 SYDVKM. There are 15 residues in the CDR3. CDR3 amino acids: CASSRNGINNQPQHF. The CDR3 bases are TGTGCCAGCAGCCGAAACGGTATCAACAATCAGCCCCAGCATTTT. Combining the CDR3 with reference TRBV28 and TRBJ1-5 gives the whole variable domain DVKVTQSSRYLVKRTGEKVFLECVQDMDHENMFWYRQDPGLGLRLIYFSYDVKMKEKGDIPEGYSVSREKKERFSLILESASTNQTSMYLCASSRNGINNQPQHFGDGTRLSIL.

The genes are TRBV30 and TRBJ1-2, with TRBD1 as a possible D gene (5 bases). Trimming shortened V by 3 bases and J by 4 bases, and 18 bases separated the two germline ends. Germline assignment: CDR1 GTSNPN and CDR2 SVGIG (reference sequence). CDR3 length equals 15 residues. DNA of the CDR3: TGTGCCTGGAGCCACGGCCCAGGGCTTGGCTATGGCTACACCTTC. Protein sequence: CAWSHGPGLGYGYTF.

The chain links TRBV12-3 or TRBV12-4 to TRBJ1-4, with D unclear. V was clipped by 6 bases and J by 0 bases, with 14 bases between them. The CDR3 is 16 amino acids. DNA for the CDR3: TGTGCCAGCAGGCTGGGAGGGTCCCCAACTAATGAAAAACTGTTTTTT. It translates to CASRLGGSPTNEKLFF.

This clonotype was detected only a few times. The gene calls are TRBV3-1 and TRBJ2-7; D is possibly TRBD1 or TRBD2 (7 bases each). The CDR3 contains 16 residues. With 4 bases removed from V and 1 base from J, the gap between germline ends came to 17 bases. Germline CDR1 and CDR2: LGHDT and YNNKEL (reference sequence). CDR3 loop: CASSPWQGGRSYEQYF. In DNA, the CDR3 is TGTGCCAGCAGCCCTTGGCAGGGGGGGAGATCCTACGAGCAGTACTTC.

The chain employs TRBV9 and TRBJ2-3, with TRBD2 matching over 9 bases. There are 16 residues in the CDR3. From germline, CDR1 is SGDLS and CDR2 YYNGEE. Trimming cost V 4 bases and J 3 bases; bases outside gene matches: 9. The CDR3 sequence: CASSKASGDRTDTQYF. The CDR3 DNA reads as TGTGCCAGCAGCAAAGCTAGCGGGGACCGAACAGATACGCAGTATTTT.

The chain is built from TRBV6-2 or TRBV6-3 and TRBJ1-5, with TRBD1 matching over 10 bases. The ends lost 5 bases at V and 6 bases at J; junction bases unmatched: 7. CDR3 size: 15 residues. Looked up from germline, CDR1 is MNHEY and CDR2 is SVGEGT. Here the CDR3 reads CASSHRDRGGQPQHF. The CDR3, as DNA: TGTGCCAGCAGTCACCGGGACAGGGGTGGTCAGCCCCAGCATTTT.

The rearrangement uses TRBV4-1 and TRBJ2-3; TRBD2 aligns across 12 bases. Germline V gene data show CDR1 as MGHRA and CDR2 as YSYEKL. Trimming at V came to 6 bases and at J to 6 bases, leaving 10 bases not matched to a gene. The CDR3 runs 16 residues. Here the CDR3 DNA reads TGCGCCAGCAGACACGGACTAGCGGGACCAAAGGATACGCAGTATTTT. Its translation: CASRHGLAGPKDTQYF.